This TCR beta chain was captured in a study of blood T cell repertoires in COVID-19. Study at large: Specimens from acute and convalescent COVID-19 originated in the United States, Italy and Spain.

In the original workflow: Quantification of nucleated cells was approximated via reference gene primer amplification. Sequenced by immunoSEQ multiplex PCR; TCRdb stores in-frame clones only, minus some. Clonal size and the V and J genes are those of that table, whereas D and trimming came from the DNA. This sample carries approximately 220,000 clones, around four fifths of them seen once, and the ten largest clones take roughly 27%. This CDR3 contains 15 residues. The germline V and J ends were trimmed by 3 bases and 1 base, with 12 bases remaining between them. Germline values: CDR1 LNHDA, CDR2 SQIVND (reference sequence).

The source of this sequence is a middle-aged man with acute or convalescent COVID-19. Sequenced: peripheral blood. This chain links TRBV19 with TRBJ1-2; D unclear. CDR3 coding DNA: TGTGCCAGTAGTATCCGGAGAGAAGTTAACTATGGCTACACCTTC. It yields the protein CASSIRREVNYGYTF.